This T cell receptor beta chain was observed in a study of blood T cell repertoires in COVID-19. For the study at large: Spain, Italy and the United States supplied samples that represented acute and convalescent COVID-19. T cells, B-cell-depleted T cells, or PBMCs supplied cDNA or gDNA.

The V gene lost 4 bases and the J gene lost 3 bases, with 6 bases spanning the gap. CDR3 length: 13 amino acids. In the original processing: Cell counts per sample came from amplifying reference gene primers. Repertoires were generated with immunoSEQ multiplex PCR, while TCRdb's copy carries only in-frame clones and drops some. V and J calls and clone size follow that table, whereas D and trimming were derived from the DNA. The sample holds tens of thousands of clones; approximately 89% are singletons and the top ten take roughly 2.3%. Sequenced: peripheral blood. The chain links TRBV12-3 or TRBV12-4 to TRBJ1-4; no reliable D call. The receptor's source is a human donor with active COVID-19. The donor label of this sample is uncertain. CDR3 loop: CASSYQANEKLFF. Written as DNA, the CDR3 is TGTGCCAGCAGTTATCAGGCTAATGAAAAACTGTTTTTT.